This T cell receptor beta chain was documented in a study of blood T cell repertoires in COVID-19. As for the study in general: Samples representing acute and convalescent COVID-19 were sourced from the United States, Italy and Spain. In each case, the material was cDNA or gDNA derived from T cells, B-cell-depleted T cells, or PBMCs.

V lost 2 bases to trimming and J lost 0 bases, with 10 bases between them. The CDR3 is 16 residues long. CDR1 is KGHDR and CDR2 is SFDVKD in the germline V gene. In the original analysis: Counts of nucleated cells, estimated from reference gene primer amplification, were obtained. The data were produced by immunoSEQ multiplex PCR, yet TCRdb's version contains in-frame clones alone and is incomplete. V, J and clone size are taken as reported in that table, and D and trimming were inferred from the DNA itself. The table shows about 150,000 clones, with 80% to 90% occurring only once. The TCR comes from a woman between 40 and 55 years old with acute or convalescent COVID-19. This chain joins TRBV24-1 and TRBJ1-3, with D possibly matching TRBD1 (5 bases). The sample comprised peripheral blood. The DNA for the CDR3 is TGTGCCACCAGTGATTCTCGGGACTTCTCTGGAAACACCATATATTTT. Protein product: CATSDSRDFSGNTIYF.